This T cell receptor (beta chain) was captured in a study of shared T cell receptors in the human thymus. The data were produced by immunoSEQ multiplex PCR, yet TCRdb's version contains in-frame clones alone and is incomplete. Of about 660,000 clones in the sample, about 89% are singletons; the top ten hold about 0.0094%. The sample was also reused in another study, on human thymus T cells. That source reports: Having corrective surgery for congenital heart defects, healthy Finnish infants were the ones who donated. Resections from corrective heart surgery provided thymus tissue. Blood and thymic repertoires both appeared biased in V and J gene usage. There were highly overlapping thymic repertoires among unrelated individuals, as related research reported.

Sequences were obtained from thymocytes. This TCR was sampled from a boy less than two years old with a congenital heart defect.

CDR3 coding DNA: TGCGCCAGCAGCGTACGACAGGGAAACTATGGCTACACCTTC. Amino acids: CASSVRQGNYGYTF. The V and J genes are TRBV5-1 and TRBJ1-2, with TRBD1 matching over 7 bases. The ends lost 4 bases at V and 2 bases at J; junction bases unmatched: 5. Germline V gives CDR1 SGHRS, CDR2 YFSETQ. The CDR3 covers 14 residues.